This T cell receptor (beta chain) was observed in a study of blood T cell repertoires in COVID-19. About the research overall: Whether acute or convalescent, the COVID-19 samples came from the United States, Italy and Spain. Sources were T cells, B-cell-depleted T cells, or PBMCs; the material itself was cDNA or gDNA.

Participants were placed into cohorts based on the clinical history they reported. Authors' methods: Estimates of nucleated cell counts were drawn from the amplification of reference gene primers. Profiling relied on immunoSEQ multiplex PCR, and the TCRdb table lists in-frame clones only, not all of them. The D gene and trimming were derived from the DNA, and the V and J assignments and clone size from that table. Here the sample spans 340,000 or so clones, around 85% being singletons. V gave up 3 bases and J gave up 4 bases, with 7 bases separating them. This CDR3 region has 12 residues. The sequence was collected from a woman aged 40 to 50 with acute COVID-19. This chain uses TRBV12-3 or TRBV12-4 with TRBJ2-7; D gene ambiguous. Source material: PBMCs or T cells enriched from blood (not recorded which). The CDR3 bases are TGTGCCAGCAGTTTTGGGCAGTACGAGCAGTACTTC. Encoded protein: CASSFGQYEQYF.